Below are 9 T cell receptor beta chains sequenced from a single sample in a study of shared clonotypes between healthy human individuals. Here immunoSEQ multiplex PCR was the method, and the copy in TCRdb shows in-frame clones only, minus some. This table has hundreds of thousands of clones, around 97% appearing once. Sequencing was carried out using naive CD4+ T cells sorted from blood. As for subset: CD45RA+ positively selected. All receptors derive from a woman in her 30s in good health.

CDR3 sequence: CASSFSPTETQYF. CDR3 in DNA: TGTGCCAGCAGCTTCTCACCAACGGAGACCCAGTACTTC. This rearrangement joins TRBV7-3 to TRBJ2-5; D ambiguous. The V end lost 3 bases, the J end lost 5 bases, and 10 bases lay between the germline ends. Germline loops: CDR1 SGHTA, CDR2 FQGTGA. The CDR3 runs 13 residues. Supplemented by reference TRBV7-3 and TRBJ2-5, the full variable domain reads GAGVSQTPSNKVTEKGKYVELRCDPISGHTALYWYRQSLGQGPEFLIYFQGTGAADDSGLPNDRFFAVRPEGSVSTLKIQRTERGDSAVYLCASSFSPTETQYFGPGTRLLVL.

CDR3: CASSERGGQPQHF. CDR3 in DNA: TGTGCCAGCAGTGAAAGGGGCGGTCAGCCCCAGCATTTT. The chain uses TRBV27 and TRBJ1-5; possible D gene TRBD1, 5 bases. Trimming stripped 5 bases from V and 6 bases from J, with 11 bases between. The CDR3 spans 13 residues. From germline, CDR1 is MNHEY and CDR2 SMNVEV (reference sequence).

The chain combines TRBV5-1 with TRBJ2-1; 7 positions match TRBD1. The CDR3 is 15 amino acids. The V segment lost 3 bases and the J segment 7 bases; nucleotides outside the gene matches: 10. The germline CDR1 and CDR2 sequences are SGHRS and YFSETQ. This CDR3 is CASSWWTGPRNEQFF. The CDR3 DNA reads as TGCGCCAGCAGCTGGTGGACAGGCCCAAGGAATGAGCAGTTCTTC.

The rearrangement links TRBV5-6 to TRBJ1-4; D uncertain. The V gene's germline CDR1 is SGHDT and CDR2 YYEEEE. V lost 2 bases to trimming and J lost 3 bases, with 11 bases between them. This CDR3 contains 15 residues. CDR3 region: CASSFVGISNEKLFF. For the CDR3, the DNA is TGTGCCAGCAGCTTCGTGGGAATCTCTAATGAAAAACTGTTTTTT. Full variable domain (rest looked up from reference TRBV5-6 and TRBJ1-4): DAGVTQSPTHLIKTRGQQVTLRCSPKSGHDTVSWYQQALGQGPQFIFQYYEEEERQRGNFPDRFSGHQFPNYSSELNVNALLLGDSALYLCASSFVGISNEKLFFGSGTQLSVL.

This chain connects TRBV5-4 to TRBJ2-5; TRBD2 aligns across 12 bases. This CDR3 has 15 residues. Per the germline V gene, CDR1 is SGHNT and CDR2 is YYREEE (reference sequence). Trimming took 4 bases from V and 5 from J; bases not matched to a gene: 6. The CDR3 sequence is CASSPTSGREETQYF. The DNA of the CDR3 is TGTGCCAGCAGCCCGACTAGCGGGAGAGAGGAGACCCAGTACTTC.

The chain uses TRBV28 and TRBJ2-5; 15 bases are shared with TRBD2. The end of the DNA aligns better with TRBJ2-7, so the J call may be wrong. The germline gives CDR1 MDHEN, CDR2 SYDVKM. The CDR3 length is 18 residues. The CDR3 nucleotides are TGTGCCACCTTACCACCGGGACTAGCGGGAGGCAAGGTCTACGAGCAGTACTTC. Its translation is CATLPPGLAGGKVYEQYF.

The chain is built from TRBV7-2 and TRBJ2-3; 14 nucleotides line up with TRBD2. This CDR3 has 16 residues. Germline loops: CDR1 SGHTA, CDR2 FQGNSA. With V trimmed by 7 bases and J by 4 bases, 7 bases remained unmatched. The CDR3 spells CASTPRGLAGADTQYF. Written as DNA, the CDR3 is TGTGCCAGCACCCCAAGGGGACTAGCGGGAGCAGATACGCAGTATTTT.

The genes are TRBV28 and TRBJ2-3, with TRBD2 as a possible D gene (6 bases). Germline lookup yields CDR1 MDHEN and CDR2 SYDVKM. The CDR3 is made up of 17 amino acids. V was trimmed by 3 bases and J by 3 bases, leaving 19 bases between them. The CDR3, as DNA: TGTGCCAGCAGTTTCCCGGGACTCCGGGCCGTGACAGATACGCAGTATTTT. Residues: CASSFPGLRAVTDTQYF.

V and J are TRBV11-2 and TRBJ2-1; maybe TRBD1 (5 bases). V dropped 4 bases and J dropped 8 bases, with 9 bases sitting between them. Germline V CDR1 and CDR2: SGHAT, FQNNGV. The CDR3 has 12 residues. The CDR3: CASSSRGYEQFF. The DNA for the CDR3 is TGTGCCAGCAGCTCAAGGGGCTATGAGCAGTTCTTC.